This TCR beta chain appears in the sequencing data of a study of T cell responses to AZD1222 COVID-19 vaccine. This CDR3 has 13 amino acids. The germline CDR1 and CDR2 sequences are GTSNPN and SVGIG (reference sequence). The V gene end was trimmed by 5 bases and the J gene end by 2 bases; junction bases not matched to a gene: 5. Method: immunoSEQ multiplex PCR; TCRdb's copy keeps in-frame clones and lacks some. The table shows approximately 190,000 clones, with almost 95% occurring only once. This sequence joins TRBV30 and TRBJ2-5, with TRBD2 matching over 7 bases. Sample: peripheral blood, taken on day 0 of AZD1222 vaccination. The sequence was collected from an adult in good health. CDR3 nucleotides: TGTGCCTGGGCTAGCGGCCTGCAAGAGACCCAGTACTTC. This translates into CAWASGLQETQYF.